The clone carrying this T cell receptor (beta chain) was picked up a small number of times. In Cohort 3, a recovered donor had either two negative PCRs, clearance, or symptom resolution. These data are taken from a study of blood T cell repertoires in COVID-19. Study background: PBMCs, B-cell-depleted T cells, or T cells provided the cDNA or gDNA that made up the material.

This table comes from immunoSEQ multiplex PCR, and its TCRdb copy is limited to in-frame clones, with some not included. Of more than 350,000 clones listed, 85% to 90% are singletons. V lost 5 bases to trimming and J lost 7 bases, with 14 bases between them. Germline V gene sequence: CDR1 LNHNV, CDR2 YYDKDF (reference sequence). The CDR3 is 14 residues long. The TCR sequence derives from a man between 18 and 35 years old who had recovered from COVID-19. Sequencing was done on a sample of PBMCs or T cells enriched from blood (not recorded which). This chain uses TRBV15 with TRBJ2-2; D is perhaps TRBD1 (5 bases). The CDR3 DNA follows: TGTGCCACCAGCGTAGGCAGGGTGGGCGGGGAGCTGTTTTTT. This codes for CATSVGRVGGELFF.